Sequencing of this T cell receptor beta chain was carried out in a study of brain T cells in children with intractable seizures. In the case of this clone: As yet, its antigen is unknown.

CDR1 is MNHEY and CDR2 is SVGAGI in the germline V gene. The V end lost 2 bases, the J end lost 1 base, and 11 bases lay between the germline ends. This CDR3 spans 15 amino acids. Only in-frame clones appear in the TCRdb table, and some are missing; sequencing was by immunoSEQ multiplex PCR. The top ten hold around 25% of the sample, which has 88,000 or so clones, 90% to 95% seen once. Regarding the study as a whole: Only CDR3 sequence similarity suggested viral specificity, without known HCMV serostatus.

The sequenced cases were selected for having the highest brain T cell transcript signatures. At least one anti-epileptic drug was given before surgery. The chain combines TRBV6-5 with TRBJ2-5; D is unresolved. This specimen was peripheral blood, taken at surgery. The sequence came from a girl aged 2-10 years with Rasmussen encephalitis and intractable seizures. CDR3 sequence: CASSYAGFAQETQYF. The CDR3 nucleotides are TGTGCCAGCAGTTACGCAGGTTTTGCCCAAGAGACCCAGTACTTC.